The 14 T cell receptor beta chains below were found in one sample sequenced in a study of CXCR3-negative and CXCR3-positive naive CD8 T cells. The authors prepared UMI-labeled TRB cDNA libraries by 5' RACE. TCRdb reworked the 5' RACE reads into one entry per CDR3 protein, no DNA. The sample features approximately 24,000 distinct CDR3 sequences, with approximately 3% in its top ten. Sequencing used naive CXCR3- CD8+ T cells from blood. The subset denotes: CD45RO-CCR7+CD27+CD95- naive CD8+ T cells lacking CXCR3 (TNR3-). The receptors were sampled from a human donor in good health. Some clones in this sample may be carry-over from other donors' samples.

This chain connects TRBV7-8 to TRBJ2-3; the TRBD1 assignment by TCRdb is unverifiable without DNA. The germline CDR1 and CDR2 sequences are SGHVS and FQNEAQ. The CDR3 consists of 15 residues. CDR3 in amino acids: CASSLGGGRTDTQYF.

V is TRBV29-1 and J is TRBJ2-7. Germline V lookup: CDR1 SQVTM, CDR2 ANQGSEA. The CDR3 has 12 amino acids. The CDR3: CSAGTASYEQYF.

The J gene is TRBJ2-4, the V gene TRBV20-1; the D call of TRBD2 rests on TCRdb alone, since no DNA is present to check it. There are 15 residues in the CDR3. The germline gives CDR1 DFQATT, CDR2 SNEGSKA (reference sequence). CDR3 in amino acids: CSARASGEVKNIQYF.

The V gene is TRBV7-3, the J gene TRBJ2-7; TCRdb gives TRBD2 as the D gene, but with no DNA this cannot be confirmed. CDR1 is SGHTA, CDR2 FQGTGA, per germline. The CDR3 loop spans 16 amino acids. This chain's CDR3 is CASSLGLAGGFYEQYF.

The rearrangement links TRBV29-1 to TRBJ1-1; TCRdb returns TRBD1, unconfirmable since there is no DNA. The CDR3 is 15 residues long. In germline, CDR1 is SQVTM, CDR2 ANQGSEA. The CDR3: CSVGFWGQGNTEAFF.

This chain links TRBV5-1 with TRBJ2-1. The CDR3 covers 13 residues. The germline gives CDR1 SGHRS, CDR2 YFSETQ. The CDR3 reads CASSDDSYNEQFF.

The V and J genes are TRBV12-3 or TRBV12-4 and TRBJ2-7; the D call of TRBD1 rests on TCRdb alone, since no DNA is present to check it. CDR3 length equals 16 residues. CDR3 in amino acids: CASSEPGQGGLPEQYF.

The V call is TRBV11-2, the J call TRBJ2-5; without DNA, the TCRdb call of TRBD1 cannot be checked. Looked up from germline, CDR1 is SGHAT and CDR2 is FQNNGV. There are 15 residues in the CDR3. The CDR3 protein is CASSWGARELETQYF.

The J gene is TRBJ2-3, the V gene TRBV7-7; as DNA is missing, the TRBD1 call by TCRdb cannot be tested. The CDR3 extends over 15 amino acids. From germline, CDR1 is SSHAT and CDR2 FNYEAQ (reference sequence). The CDR3 loop is CASSVSGGATDTQYF. Supplemented by reference TRBV7-7 and TRBJ2-3, the full variable domain reads GAGVSQSPRYKVTKRGQDVTLRCDPISSHATLYWYQQALGQGPEFLTYFNYEAQPDKSGLPSDRFSAERPEGSISTLTIQRTEQRDSAMYRCASSVSGGATDTQYFGPGTRLTVL.

Considering frequency, this clonotype is medium-sized. The chain links TRBV29-1 to TRBJ1-1; TCRdb names TRBD1, which stays unverified in the absence of DNA. Germline CDR1 and CDR2: SQVTM and ANQGSEA. CDR3 length equals 11 residues. The CDR3 reads CSVARETEAFF.

CDR3 residues: CSARLGLTYEQYF. The genes are TRBV20-1 and TRBJ2-7; TCRdb calls TRBD2, which cannot be checked without DNA. Germline-derived CDR1 and CDR2 are DFQATT and SNEGSKA (reference sequence). This CDR3 has 13 amino acids.

The chain has TRBV7-9 and TRBJ2-7; TCRdb's assignment of TRBD1 cannot be checked, as there is no DNA. This CDR3 contains 15 residues. Looked up from germline, CDR1 is SEHNR and CDR2 is FQNEAQ (reference sequence). The CDR3 loop reads CASSFGQGRSYEQYF.

The J gene is TRBJ1-2, the V gene TRBV29-1. This CDR3 contains 13 residues. The germline CDR1 and CDR2 sequences are SQVTM and ANQGSEA. CDR3 protein: CSVVGAGHYGYTF.

V gene TRBV24-1 combines with J gene TRBJ2-1; the TCRdb D gene call, TRBD1, has no DNA to confirm it. This CDR3 is built from 14 residues. Germline assignment: CDR1 KGHDR and CDR2 SFDVKD. The CDR3: CATSVRDTYNEQFF.